The 12 T cell receptor beta chains below come from one sample, sequenced in a study of OX40 agonist ivuxolimab in advanced cancers. Method: immunoSEQ multiplex PCR; TCRdb's copy keeps in-frame clones and lacks some. Of about 77,000 clones listed, over 85% are singletons. The sample was CD4+ or CD8+ T cells sorted from blood, taken in a trial of the OX40 agonist ivuxolimab. The receptors shown here come from an adult with an advanced solid tumor such as melanoma, head and neck, liver or kidney cancer.

This clone was observed a few times. This chain links TRBV2 with TRBJ1-4; D not certain. CDR1 and CDR2 from the germline V gene are SNHLY and FYNNEI. Trimming removed 4 bases from V and 8 bases from J, with 8 bases in between. The CDR3 spans 12 residues. CDR3 nucleotides: TGTGCCAGCAGTGTGGTAGGAGAAAAACTGTTTTTT. It encodes CASSVVGEKLFF.

The chain carries TRBV11-2 and TRBJ2-1, with D perhaps matching TRBD1 (5 bases). The V gene lost 4 bases and the J gene lost 7 bases, with 11 bases spanning the gap. This CDR3 has 13 amino acids. The germline gives CDR1 SGHAT, CDR2 FQNNGV. CDR3 in DNA: TGTGCCAGCAGCTCACAGGACCAGAATGAGCAGTTCTTC. Translated: CASSSQDQNEQFF.

A note on this clone: Within the sample, other DNA sequences also encode this same CDR3. The chain combines TRBV5-4 with TRBJ2-1; D gene ambiguous. Trimming cost V 4 bases and J 0 bases, with 11 bases left between them. The CDR3 sequence is 15 residues long. The germline gives CDR1 SGHNT, CDR2 YYREEE (reference sequence). CDR3 amino acids: CASSAPRGSYNEQFF. In DNA form, the CDR3 reads TGTGCCAGCAGCGCCCCACGCGGCTCCTACAATGAGCAGTTCTTC.

The chain is built from TRBV18 and TRBJ2-1; D might be TRBD2 (5 bases). CDR3 length: 14 amino acids. Trimming left V 3 bases short and J 0 bases short, with 6 bases between. CDR1 is KGHSH and CDR2 is LQKENI in the germline V gene. This chain's CDR3 is CASSPRDSYNEQFF. For the CDR3, the DNA is TGTGCCAGCTCACCCCGGGACTCCTACAATGAGCAGTTCTTC.

V and J are TRBV11-2 and TRBJ2-7; D remains ambiguous. Trimming left V 0 bases short and J 2 bases short, with 5 bases between. Looked up from germline, CDR1 is SGHAT and CDR2 is FQNNGV. This CDR3 has 13 amino acids. The CDR3 region is CASSLDRAYEQYF. In DNA form, the CDR3 reads TGTGCCAGCAGCTTAGATCGTGCCTACGAGCAGTACTTC.

J is TRBJ2-2 and V is TRBV18; a weak D match, TRBD2 (5 bases). V lost 3 bases to trimming and J lost 5 bases, with 13 bases between them. Germline lookup yields CDR1 KGHSH and CDR2 LQKENI. The CDR3 spans 15 residues. The CDR3 here is CASSPQLVTTGELFF. The CDR3 DNA follows: TGTGCCAGCTCACCCCAACTAGTCACTACCGGGGAGCTGTTTTTT.

The chain joins TRBV7-2 to TRBJ1-2, with D tentatively TRBD1 (5 bases). Germline-derived CDR1 and CDR2 are SGHTA and FQGNSA. Trimming cost V 5 bases and J 7 bases, with 14 bases left between them. This CDR3 region has 13 residues. The DNA for the CDR3 is TGTGCCAGCAGCACGCGCGTGCAGGGTGGCTACACCTTC. Its protein product is CASSTRVQGGYTF. Together with reference TRBV7-2 and TRBJ1-2, the CDR3 gives the full variable domain: GAGVSQSPSNKVTEKGKDVELRCDPISGHTALYWYRQSLGQGLEFLIYFQGNSAPDKSGLPSDRFSAERTGGSVSTLTIQRTQQEDSAVYLCASSTRVQGGYTFGSGTRLTVV.

The genes are TRBV18 and TRBJ1-5; D perhaps matches TRBD1 (5 bases). This CDR3 has 13 amino acids. The V end lost 3 bases, the J end lost 5 bases, and 8 bases lay between the germline ends. The germline V gene has CDR1 KGHSH and CDR2 LQKENI. The CDR3, as DNA: TGTGCCAGCTCACCCGGGGGTTATCAGCCCCAGCATTTT. This gives the protein CASSPGGYQPQHF.

The chain uses TRBV5-5 and TRBJ1-5, with a possible D match to TRBD1 (6 bases). Germline lookup yields CDR1 SGHKS and CDR2 YYEKEE (reference sequence). Trimming shortened V by 4 bases and J by 1 base, and 15 bases separated the two germline ends. There are 16 residues in the CDR3. The CDR3 region has the DNA TGTGCCAGCAGCCCGGGGGGGGCGCGAAGCAATCAGCCCCAGCATTTT. This sequence encodes CASSPGGARSNQPQHF.

The chain recombines TRBV18 with TRBJ1-5; no clear D. Trimming shortened V by 5 bases and J by 3 bases, and 8 bases separated the two germline ends. The V gene's germline CDR1 is KGHSH and CDR2 LQKENI. CDR3 length: 13 residues. The CDR3 DNA is TGTGCCAGCTCATTCGATCTCAATCAGCCCCAGCATTTT. Its translation is CASSFDLNQPQHF.

The chain joins TRBV5-4 to TRBJ2-1, with 7 bases lining up with TRBD2. Germline CDR1 SGHNT, CDR2 YYREEE (reference sequence). Trimming removed 4 bases from V and 3 bases from J; junction bases left unmatched: 7. The CDR3 length is 15 residues. This chain's CDR3 is CASSTGTTSYNEQFF. DNA for the CDR3: TGTGCCAGCAGCACCGGGACTACTAGCTACAATGAGCAGTTCTTC.

The V and J genes are TRBV6-6 and TRBJ1-5, with TRBD1 matching 7 bases. The V and J ends lost 5 bases and 6 bases, in that order; junction bases with no gene match: 4. The CDR3 covers 13 residues. CDR1 and CDR2 (germline): MNHNY, SVGAGI (reference sequence). The CDR3 coding sequence is TGTGCCAGCAGTACAGGGGTAAGTCAGCCCCAGCATTTT. Translation gives CASSTGVSQPQHF.